This T cell receptor beta chain emerged from a study of T cell changes during pregnancy in multiple sclerosis. Produced via immunoSEQ multiplex PCR; TCRdb's table is partial and in-frame only. In the table there are 35,000 to 40,000 clones, 91% of which are singletons. Germline values: CDR1 SEHNR, CDR2 FQNEAQ (reference sequence). V was clipped by 1 base and J by 7 bases; unmatched bases: 11. The CDR3 has 17 amino acids. This receptor was taken from a female donor with multiple sclerosis, enrolled in a pregnancy study. The rearrangement joins TRBV7-9 to TRBJ2-1; 9 bases agree with TRBD2. Material: CD8+ T cells from peripheral blood mononuclear cells, obtained in the second trimester of pregnancy. The CDR3 bases are TGTGCCAGCAGCTTAGACTATGGGCCTAGCGGGAAGAATGAGCAGTTCTTC. It specifies CASSLDYGPSGKNEQFF.